This T cell receptor beta chain was retrieved from a study of blood T cell repertoires in COVID-19. Background on the study: Sites in the United States, Italy and Spain provided acute and convalescent COVID-19 samples. PBMCs, B-cell-depleted T cells, or T cells were the source of the cDNA or gDNA that made up the material.

For this clone: The junction shows a germline mismatch at one end, possibly a read error.

Original handling: Nucleated cell number was recorded as an estimate derived from reference gene primer amplification. Libraries were prepared by immunoSEQ multiplex PCR; TCRdb keeps only in-frame clonotypes and omits some of them. V, J and clone size derive from that table, while D and trimming were established from the DNA sequence. The data show 150,000 to 200,000 clones, approximately 89% seen once. This TCR derives from a man between 65 and 79 years old with acute or convalescent COVID-19. Sequenced sample: peripheral blood.

The CDR3 reads CAWSIGQGSYLDF. In DNA form, the CDR3 reads TGTGCCTGGAGTATTGGACAGGGCAGCTACTTGGATTTT. The chain joins TRBV30 to TRBJ1-3, with 8 bases matching TRBD1. The CDR3 covers 13 residues. Germline CDR1 and CDR2: GTSNPN and SVGIG (reference sequence).